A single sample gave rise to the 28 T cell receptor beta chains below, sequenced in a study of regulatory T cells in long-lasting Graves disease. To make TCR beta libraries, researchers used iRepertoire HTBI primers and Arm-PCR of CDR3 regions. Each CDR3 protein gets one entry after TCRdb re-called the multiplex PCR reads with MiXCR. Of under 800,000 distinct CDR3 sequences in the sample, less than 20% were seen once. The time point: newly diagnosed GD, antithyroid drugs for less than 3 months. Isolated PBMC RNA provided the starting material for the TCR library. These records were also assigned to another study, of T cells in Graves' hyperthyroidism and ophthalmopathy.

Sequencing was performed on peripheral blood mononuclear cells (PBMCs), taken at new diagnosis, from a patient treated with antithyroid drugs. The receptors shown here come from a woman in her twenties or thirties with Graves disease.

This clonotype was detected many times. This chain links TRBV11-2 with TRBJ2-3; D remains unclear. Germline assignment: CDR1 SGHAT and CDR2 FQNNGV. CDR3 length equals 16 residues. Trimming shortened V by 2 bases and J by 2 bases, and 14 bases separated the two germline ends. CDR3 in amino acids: CASSLTTMEYTDTQYF. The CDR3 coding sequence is TGTGCCAGCAGCTTAACTACCATGGAGTACACAGATACGCAGTATTTT.

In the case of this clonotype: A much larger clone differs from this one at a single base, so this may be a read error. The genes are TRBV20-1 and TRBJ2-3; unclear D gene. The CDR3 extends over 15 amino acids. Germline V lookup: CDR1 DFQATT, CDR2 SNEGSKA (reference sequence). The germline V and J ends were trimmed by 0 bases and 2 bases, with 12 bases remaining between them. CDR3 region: CSARDLFKPTDTQYF. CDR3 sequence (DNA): TGCAGTGCTAGAGATCTGTTTAAACCCACAGATACGCAGTATTTT.

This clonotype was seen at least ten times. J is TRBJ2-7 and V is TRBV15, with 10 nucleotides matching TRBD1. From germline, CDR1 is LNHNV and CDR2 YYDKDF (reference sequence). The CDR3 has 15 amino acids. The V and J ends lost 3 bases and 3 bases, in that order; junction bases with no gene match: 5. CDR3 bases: TGTGCCACCAGCAGTCCGGACAGGGGGTTCTACGAGCAGTACTTC. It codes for CATSSPDRGFYEQYF.

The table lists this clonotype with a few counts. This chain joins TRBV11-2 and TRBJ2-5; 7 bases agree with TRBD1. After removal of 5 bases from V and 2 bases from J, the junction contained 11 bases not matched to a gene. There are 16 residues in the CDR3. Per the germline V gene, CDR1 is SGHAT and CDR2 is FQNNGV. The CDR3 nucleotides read TGTGCCAGCAGCAGGGAGAGGGGGCACCTTCAAGAGACCCAGTACTTC. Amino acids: CASSRERGHLQETQYF. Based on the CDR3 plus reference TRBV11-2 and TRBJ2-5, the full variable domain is EAGVAQSPRYKIIEKRQSVAFWCNPISGHATLYWYQQILGQGPKLLIQFQNNGVVDDSQLPKDRFSAERLKGVDSTLKIQPAKLEDSAVYLCASSRERGHLQETQYFGPGTRLLVL.

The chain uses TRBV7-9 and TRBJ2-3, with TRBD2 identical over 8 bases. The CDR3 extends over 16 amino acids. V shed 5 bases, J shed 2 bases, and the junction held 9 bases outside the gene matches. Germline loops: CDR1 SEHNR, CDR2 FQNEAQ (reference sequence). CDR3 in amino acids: CASSPSAGAATDTQYF. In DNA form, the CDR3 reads TGTGCCAGCAGCCCCTCAGCGGGAGCCGCCACAGATACGCAGTATTTT.

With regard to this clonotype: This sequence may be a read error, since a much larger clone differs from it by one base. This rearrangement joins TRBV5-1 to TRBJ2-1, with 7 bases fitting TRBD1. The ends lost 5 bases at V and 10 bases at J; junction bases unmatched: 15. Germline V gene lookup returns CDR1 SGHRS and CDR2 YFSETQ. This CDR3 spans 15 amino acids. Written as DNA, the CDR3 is TGCGCCAGCAGTTCGGGACAGCGCAGCTCCTACGAGCAGTTCTTC. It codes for CASSSGQRSSYEQFF.

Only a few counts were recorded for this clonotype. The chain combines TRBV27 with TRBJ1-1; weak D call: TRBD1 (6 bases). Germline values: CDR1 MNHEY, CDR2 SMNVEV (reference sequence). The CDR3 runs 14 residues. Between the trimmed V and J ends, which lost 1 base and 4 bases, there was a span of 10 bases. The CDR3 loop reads CASSLLLGATEAFF. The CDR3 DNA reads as TGTGCCAGCAGTTTATTGCTGGGGGCCACTGAAGCTTTCTTT.

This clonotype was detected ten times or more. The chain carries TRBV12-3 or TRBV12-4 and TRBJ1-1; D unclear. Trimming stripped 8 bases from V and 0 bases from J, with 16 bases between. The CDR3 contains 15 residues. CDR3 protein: CASEPAGRLNTEAFF. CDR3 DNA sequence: TGTGCCAGCGAGCCGGCGGGCAGGCTGAACACTGAAGCTTTCTTT.

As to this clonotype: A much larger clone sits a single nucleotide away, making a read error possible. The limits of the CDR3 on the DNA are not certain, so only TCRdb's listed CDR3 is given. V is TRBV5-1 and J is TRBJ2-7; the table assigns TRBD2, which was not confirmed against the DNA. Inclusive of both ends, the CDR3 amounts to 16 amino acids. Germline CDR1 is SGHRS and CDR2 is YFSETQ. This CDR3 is CASSWGVASGSRERYF.

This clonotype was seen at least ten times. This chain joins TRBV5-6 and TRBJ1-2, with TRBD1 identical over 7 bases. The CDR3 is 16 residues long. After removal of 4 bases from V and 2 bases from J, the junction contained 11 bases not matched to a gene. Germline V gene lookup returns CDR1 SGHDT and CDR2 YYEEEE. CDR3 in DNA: TGTGCCAGCAGCCGCCGGCCCTTACAGGGGAACTATGGCTACACCTTC. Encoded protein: CASSRRPLQGNYGYTF.

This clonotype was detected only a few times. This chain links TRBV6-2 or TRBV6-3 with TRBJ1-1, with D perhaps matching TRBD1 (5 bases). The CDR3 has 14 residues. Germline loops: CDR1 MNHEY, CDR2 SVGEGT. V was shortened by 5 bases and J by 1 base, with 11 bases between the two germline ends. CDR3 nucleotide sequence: TGTGCCAGCAGTGGACTGGGGGGGAACACTGAAGCTTTCTTT. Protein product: CASSGLGGNTEAFF.

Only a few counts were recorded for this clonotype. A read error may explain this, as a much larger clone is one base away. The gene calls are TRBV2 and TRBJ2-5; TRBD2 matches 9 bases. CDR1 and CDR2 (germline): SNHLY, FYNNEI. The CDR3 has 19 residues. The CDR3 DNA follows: TGTGCCAGCAGTGAATCAGCGCCCGGACTAGCGCCAGCATCGGGGACCCGGTACTTC. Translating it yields CASSESAPGLAPASGTRYF.

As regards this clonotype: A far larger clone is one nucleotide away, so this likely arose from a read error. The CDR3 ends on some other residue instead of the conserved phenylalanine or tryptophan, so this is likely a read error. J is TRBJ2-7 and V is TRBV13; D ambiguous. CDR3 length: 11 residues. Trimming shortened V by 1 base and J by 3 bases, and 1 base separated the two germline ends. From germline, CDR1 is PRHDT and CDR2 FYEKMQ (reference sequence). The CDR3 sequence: CASSLDYEQYL. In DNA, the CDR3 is TGTGCCAGCAGCTTAGACTACGAGCAGTACCTC.

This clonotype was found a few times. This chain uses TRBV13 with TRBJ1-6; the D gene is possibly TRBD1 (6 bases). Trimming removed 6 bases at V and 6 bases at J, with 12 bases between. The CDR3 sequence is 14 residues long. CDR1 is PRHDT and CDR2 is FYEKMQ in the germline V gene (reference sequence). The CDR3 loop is CASRDRGRNSPLHF. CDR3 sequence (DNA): TGTGCCAGCAGGGACAGAGGTCGTAATTCACCCCTCCACTTT.

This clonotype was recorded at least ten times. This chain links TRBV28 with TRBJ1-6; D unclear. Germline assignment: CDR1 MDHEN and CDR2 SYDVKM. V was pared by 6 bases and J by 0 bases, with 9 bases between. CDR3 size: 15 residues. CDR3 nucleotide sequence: TGTGCCAGCAGGTTGACGAGCTCCTATAATTCACCCCTCCACTTT. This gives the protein CASRLTSSYNSPLHF.

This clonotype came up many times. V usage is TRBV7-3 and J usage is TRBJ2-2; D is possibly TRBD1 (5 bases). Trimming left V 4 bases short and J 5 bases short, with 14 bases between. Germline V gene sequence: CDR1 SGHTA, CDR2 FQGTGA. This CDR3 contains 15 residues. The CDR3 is CASSSQGGVTGELFF. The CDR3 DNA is TGTGCCAGCAGCTCCCAGGGTGGCGTAACCGGGGAGCTGTTTTTT.

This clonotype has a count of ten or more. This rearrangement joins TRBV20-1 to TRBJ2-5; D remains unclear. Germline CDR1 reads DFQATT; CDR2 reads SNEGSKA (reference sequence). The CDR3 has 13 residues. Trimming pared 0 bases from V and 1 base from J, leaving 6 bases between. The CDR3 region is CSARDRIQETQYF. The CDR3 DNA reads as TGCAGTGCTAGAGATCGGATCCAAGAGACCCAGTACTTC.

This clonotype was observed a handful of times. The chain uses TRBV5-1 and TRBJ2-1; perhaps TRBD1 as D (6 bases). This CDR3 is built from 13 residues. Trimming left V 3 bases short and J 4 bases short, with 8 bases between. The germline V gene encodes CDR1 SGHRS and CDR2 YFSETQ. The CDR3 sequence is CASSSGQYNEQFF. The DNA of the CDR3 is TGCGCCAGCAGCTCGGGACAATACAATGAGCAGTTCTTC.

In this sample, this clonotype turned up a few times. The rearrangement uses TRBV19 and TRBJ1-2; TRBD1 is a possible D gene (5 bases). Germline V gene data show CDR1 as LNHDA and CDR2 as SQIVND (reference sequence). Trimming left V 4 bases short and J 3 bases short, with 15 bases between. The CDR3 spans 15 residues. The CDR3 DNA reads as TGTGCCAGTAGTAGGGGACCCGGGACGGACTATGGCTACACCTTC. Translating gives CASSRGPGTDYGYTF.

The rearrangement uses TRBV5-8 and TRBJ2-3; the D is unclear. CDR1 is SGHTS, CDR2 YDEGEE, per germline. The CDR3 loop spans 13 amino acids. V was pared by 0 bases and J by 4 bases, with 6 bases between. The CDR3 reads CASSLAKADTQYF. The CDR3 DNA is TGTGCCAGCAGCTTGGCCAAAGCAGATACGCAGTATTTT.

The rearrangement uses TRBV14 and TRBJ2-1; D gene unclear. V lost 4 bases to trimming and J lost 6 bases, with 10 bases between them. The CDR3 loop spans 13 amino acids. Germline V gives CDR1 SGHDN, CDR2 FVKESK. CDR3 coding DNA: TGTGCCAGCAGCCCTGCTTGGGGCAATGAGCAGTTCTTC. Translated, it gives CASSPAWGNEQFF.

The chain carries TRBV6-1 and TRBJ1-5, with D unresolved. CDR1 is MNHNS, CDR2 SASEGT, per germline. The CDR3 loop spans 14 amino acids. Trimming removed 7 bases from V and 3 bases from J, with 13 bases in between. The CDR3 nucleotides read TGTGCCAGCACCGAACCTGGGGACAATCAGCCCCAGCATTTT. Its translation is CASTEPGDNQPQHF.

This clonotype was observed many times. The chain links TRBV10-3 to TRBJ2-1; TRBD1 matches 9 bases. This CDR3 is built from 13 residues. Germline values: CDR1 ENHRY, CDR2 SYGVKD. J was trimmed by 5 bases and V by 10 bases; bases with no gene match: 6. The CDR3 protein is CATGTGLDNEQFF. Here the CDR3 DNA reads TGTGCCACGGGGACAGGGTTAGACAATGAGCAGTTCTTC.

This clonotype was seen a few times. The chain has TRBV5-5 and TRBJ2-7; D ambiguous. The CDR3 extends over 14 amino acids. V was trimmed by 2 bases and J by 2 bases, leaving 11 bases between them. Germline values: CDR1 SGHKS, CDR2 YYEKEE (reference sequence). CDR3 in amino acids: CASSFVFNTYEQYF. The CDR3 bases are TGTGCCAGCAGCTTTGTATTTAATACCTACGAGCAGTACTTC.

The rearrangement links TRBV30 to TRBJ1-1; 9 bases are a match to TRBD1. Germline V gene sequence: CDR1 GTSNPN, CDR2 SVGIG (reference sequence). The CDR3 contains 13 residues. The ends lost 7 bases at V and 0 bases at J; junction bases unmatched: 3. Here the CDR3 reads CAYGQGLNTEAFF. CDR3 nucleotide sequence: TGTGCCTACGGACAGGGGTTGAACACTGAAGCTTTCTTT.

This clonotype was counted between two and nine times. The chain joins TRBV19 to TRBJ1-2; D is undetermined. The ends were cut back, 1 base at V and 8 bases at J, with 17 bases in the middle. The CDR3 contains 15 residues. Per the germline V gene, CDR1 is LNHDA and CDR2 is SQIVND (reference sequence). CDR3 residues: CASSIGWSPQYGYTF. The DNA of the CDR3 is TGTGCCAGTAGTATAGGTTGGTCTCCTCAATACGGCTACACCTTC.

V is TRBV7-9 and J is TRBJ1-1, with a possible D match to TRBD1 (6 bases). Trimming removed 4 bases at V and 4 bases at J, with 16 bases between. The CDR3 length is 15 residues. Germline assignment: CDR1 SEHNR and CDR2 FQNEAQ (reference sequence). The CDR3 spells CASSSLGGGGTEAFF. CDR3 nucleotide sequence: TGTGCCAGCAGCTCTTTGGGCGGGGGCGGCACTGAAGCTTTCTTT.

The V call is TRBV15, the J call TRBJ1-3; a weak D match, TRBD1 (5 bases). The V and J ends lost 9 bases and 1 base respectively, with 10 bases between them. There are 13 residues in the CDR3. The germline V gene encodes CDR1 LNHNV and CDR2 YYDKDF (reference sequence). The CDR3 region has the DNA TGTGCCACGCAGGGCTCTTCTGGAAACACCATATATTTT. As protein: CATQGSSGNTIYF. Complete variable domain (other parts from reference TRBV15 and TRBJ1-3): DAMVIQNPRYQVTQFGKPVTLSCSQTLNHNVMYWYQQKSSQAPKLLFHYYDKDFNNEADTPDNFQSRRPNTSFCFLDIRSPGLGDTAMYLCATQGSSGNTIYFGEGSWLTVV.